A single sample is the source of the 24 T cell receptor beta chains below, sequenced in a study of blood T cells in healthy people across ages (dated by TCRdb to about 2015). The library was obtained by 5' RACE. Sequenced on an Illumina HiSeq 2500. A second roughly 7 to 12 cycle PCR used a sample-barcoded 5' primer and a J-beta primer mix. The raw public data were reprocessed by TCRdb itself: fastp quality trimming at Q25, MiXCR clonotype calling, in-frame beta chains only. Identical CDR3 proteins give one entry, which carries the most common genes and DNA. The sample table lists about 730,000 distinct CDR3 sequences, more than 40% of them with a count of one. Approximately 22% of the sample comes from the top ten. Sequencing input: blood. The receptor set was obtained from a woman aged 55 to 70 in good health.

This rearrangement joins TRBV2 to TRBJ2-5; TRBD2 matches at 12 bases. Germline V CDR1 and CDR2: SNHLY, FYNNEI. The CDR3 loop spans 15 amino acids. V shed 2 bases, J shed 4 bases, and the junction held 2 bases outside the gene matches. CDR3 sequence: CASSERLAGVETQYF. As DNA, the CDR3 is TGTGCCAGCAGTGAAAGACTAGCGGGAGTAGAGACCCAGTACTTC.

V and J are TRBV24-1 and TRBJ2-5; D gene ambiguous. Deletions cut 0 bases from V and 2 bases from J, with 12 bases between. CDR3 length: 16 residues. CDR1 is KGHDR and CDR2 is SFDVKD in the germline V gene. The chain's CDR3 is CATSDLQFGGQETQYF. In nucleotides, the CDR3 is TGTGCCACCAGTGATTTGCAATTTGGTGGTCAAGAGACCCAGTACTTC.

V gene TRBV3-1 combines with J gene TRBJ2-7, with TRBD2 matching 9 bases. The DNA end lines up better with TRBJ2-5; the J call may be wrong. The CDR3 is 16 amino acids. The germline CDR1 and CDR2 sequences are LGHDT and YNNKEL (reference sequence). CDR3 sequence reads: CASSQDLGAGGKTQYF. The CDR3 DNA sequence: TGTGCCAGCAGCCAAGATTTGGGAGCGGGAGGCAAGACCCAGTACTTC.

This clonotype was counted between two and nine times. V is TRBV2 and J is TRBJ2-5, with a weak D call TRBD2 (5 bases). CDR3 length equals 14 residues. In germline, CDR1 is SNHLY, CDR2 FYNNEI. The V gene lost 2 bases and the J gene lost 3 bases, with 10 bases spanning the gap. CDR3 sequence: CASSERELEETQYF. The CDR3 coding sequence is TGTGCCAGCAGTGAACGGGAATTGGAAGAGACCCAGTACTTC. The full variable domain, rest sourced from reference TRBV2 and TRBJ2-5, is EPEVTQTPSHQVTQMGQEVILRCVPISNHLYFYWYRQILGQKVEFLVSFYNNEISEKSEIFDDQFSVERPDGSNFTLKIRSTKLEDSAMYFCASSERELEETQYFGPGTRLLVL.

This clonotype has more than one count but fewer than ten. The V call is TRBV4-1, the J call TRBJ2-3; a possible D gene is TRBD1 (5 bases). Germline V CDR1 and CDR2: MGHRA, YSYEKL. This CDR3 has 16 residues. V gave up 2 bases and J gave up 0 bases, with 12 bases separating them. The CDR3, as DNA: TGCGCCAGCAGCCAACTACAGGAGCAAAGCACAGATACGCAGTATTTT. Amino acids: CASSQLQEQSTDTQYF.

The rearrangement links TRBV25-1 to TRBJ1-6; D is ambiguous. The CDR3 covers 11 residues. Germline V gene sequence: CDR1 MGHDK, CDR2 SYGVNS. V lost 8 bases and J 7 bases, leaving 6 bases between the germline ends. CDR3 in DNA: TGTGCCAGCCAGAGGAATTCACCCCTCCACTTT. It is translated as CASQRNSPLHF.

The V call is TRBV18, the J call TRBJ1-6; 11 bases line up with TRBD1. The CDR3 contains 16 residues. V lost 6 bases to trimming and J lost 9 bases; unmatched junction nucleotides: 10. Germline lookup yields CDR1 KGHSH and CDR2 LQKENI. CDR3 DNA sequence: TGTGCCAGCTCCCTAGGACAGGGGGCTACTGGTTCACCCCTCCACTTT. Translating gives CASSLGQGATGSPLHF.

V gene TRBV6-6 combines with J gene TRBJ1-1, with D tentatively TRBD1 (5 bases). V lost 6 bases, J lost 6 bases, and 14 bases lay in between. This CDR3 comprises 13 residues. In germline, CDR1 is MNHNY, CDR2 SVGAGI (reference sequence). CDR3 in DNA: TGTGCCAGCAGCCGCGACAGCCGACCTGAAGCTTTCTTT. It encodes CASSRDSRPEAFF.

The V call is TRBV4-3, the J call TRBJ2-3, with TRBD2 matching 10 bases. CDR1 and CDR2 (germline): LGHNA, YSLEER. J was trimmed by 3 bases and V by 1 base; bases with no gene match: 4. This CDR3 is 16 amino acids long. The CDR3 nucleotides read TGCGCCAGCAGCCAAGCGGTAGCGGGAGGAACAGATACGCAGTATTTT. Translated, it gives CASSQAVAGGTDTQYF.

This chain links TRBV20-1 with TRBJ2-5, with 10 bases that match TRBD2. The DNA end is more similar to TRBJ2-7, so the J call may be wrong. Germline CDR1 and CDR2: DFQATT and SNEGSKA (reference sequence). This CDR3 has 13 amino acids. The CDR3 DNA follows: TGCAGGGGGACTAGCGCAACCTCCTACGAGCAGTACTTC. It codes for CRGTSATSYEQYF.

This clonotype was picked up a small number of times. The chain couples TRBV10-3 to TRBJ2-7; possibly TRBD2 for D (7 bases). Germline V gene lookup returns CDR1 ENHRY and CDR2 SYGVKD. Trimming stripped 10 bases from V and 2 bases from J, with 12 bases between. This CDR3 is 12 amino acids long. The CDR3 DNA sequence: TGTGCCACGGGGAGGGGGGCCTACGAGCAGTACTTC. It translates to CATGRGAYEQYF.

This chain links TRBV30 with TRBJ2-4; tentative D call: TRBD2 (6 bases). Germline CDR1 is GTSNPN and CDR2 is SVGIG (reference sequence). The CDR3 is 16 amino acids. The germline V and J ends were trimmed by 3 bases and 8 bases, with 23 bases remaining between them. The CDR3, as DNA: TGTGCCTGGAGCGTGCTCAGTGGAGGGAATGGCGACATTCAGTACTTC. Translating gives CAWSVLSGGNGDIQYF.

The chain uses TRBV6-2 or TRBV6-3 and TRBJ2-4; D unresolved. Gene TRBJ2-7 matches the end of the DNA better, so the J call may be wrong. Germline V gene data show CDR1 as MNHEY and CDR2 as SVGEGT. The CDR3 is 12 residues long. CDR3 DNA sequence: TGTGCCAGCAGCCGAACTCAGGCCGAGCAGTACTTC. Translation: CASSRTQAEQYF.

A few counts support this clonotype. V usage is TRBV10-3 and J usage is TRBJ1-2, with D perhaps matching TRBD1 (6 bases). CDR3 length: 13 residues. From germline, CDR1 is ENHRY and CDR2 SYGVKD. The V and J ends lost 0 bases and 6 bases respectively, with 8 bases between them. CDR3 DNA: TGTGCCATCAGTGAGTCTCAGGGGAATGGCTACACCTTC. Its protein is CAISESQGNGYTF.

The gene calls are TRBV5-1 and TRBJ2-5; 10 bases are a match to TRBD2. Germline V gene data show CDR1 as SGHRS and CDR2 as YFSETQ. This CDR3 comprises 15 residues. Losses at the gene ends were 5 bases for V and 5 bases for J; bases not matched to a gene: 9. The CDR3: CASSSSGGAWETQYF. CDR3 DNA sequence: TGCGCCAGCAGTTCGAGCGGGGGGGCCTGGGAGACCCAGTACTTC.

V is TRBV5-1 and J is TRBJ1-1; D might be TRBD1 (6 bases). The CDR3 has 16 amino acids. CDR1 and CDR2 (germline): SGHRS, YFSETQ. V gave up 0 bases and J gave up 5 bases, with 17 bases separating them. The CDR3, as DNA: TGCGCCAGCAGCTTGGATGTGGGGGCGGAGGGGACTGAAGCTTTCTTT. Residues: CASSLDVGAEGTEAFF.

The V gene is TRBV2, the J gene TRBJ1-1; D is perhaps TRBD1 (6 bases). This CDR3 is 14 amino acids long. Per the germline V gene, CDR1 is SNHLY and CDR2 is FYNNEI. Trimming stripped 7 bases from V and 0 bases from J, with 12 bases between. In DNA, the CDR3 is TGTGCCAGCATTGTGGACAGACTGAACACTGAAGCTTTCTTT. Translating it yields CASIVDRLNTEAFF.

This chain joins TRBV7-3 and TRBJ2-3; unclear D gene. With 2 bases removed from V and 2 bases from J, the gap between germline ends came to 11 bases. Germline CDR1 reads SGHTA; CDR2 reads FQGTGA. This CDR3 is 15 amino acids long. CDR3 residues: CASSLGPRPTDTQYF. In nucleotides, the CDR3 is TGTGCCAGCAGCTTAGGTCCTCGACCCACAGATACGCAGTATTTT.

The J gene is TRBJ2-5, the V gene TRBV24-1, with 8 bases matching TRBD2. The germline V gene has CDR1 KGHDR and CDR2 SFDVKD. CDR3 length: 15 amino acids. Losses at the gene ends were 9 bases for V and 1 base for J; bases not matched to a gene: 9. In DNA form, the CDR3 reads TGTGCCACCGGGTCAACTAGCGGATTCCAAGAGACCCAGTACTTC. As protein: CATGSTSGFQETQYF.

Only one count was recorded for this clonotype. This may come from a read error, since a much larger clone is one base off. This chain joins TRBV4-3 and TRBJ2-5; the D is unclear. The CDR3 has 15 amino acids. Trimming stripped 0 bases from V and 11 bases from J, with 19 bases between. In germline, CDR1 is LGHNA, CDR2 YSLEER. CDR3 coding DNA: TGCGCCAGCAGCCAAGAGGGATGGCAAGGGAATGAGCAGTACTTC. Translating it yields CASSQEGWQGNEQYF.

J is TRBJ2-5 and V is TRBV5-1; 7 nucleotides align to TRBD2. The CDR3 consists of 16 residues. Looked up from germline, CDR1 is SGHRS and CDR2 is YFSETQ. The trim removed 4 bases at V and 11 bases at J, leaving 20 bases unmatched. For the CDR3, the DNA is TGCGCCAGCAGCCCAAACGTGCCCAACGGGGGGAGTGAGCAGTACTTC. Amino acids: CASSPNVPNGGSEQYF.

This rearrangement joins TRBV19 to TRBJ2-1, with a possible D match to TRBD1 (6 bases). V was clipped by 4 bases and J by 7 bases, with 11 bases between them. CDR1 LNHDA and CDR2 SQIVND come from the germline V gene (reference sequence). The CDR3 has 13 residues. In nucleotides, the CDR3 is TGTGCCAGTAGTAGAAACAGGGATAATGAGCAGTTCTTC. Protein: CASSRNRDNEQFF.

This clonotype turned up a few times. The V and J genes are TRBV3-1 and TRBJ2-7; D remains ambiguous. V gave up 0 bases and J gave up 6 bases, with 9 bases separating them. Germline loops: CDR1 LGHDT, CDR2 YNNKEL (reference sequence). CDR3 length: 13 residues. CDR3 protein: CASSQDGAGEQYF. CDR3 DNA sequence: TGTGCCAGCAGCCAAGACGGTGCAGGCGAGCAGTACTTC.

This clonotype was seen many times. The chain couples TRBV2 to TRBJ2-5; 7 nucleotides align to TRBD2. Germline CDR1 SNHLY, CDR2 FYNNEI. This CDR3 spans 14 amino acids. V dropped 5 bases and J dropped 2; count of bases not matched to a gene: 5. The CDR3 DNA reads TGTGCCAGCAGTCCGAGCGGGGTACAAGAGACCCAGTACTTC. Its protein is CASSPSGVQETQYF.